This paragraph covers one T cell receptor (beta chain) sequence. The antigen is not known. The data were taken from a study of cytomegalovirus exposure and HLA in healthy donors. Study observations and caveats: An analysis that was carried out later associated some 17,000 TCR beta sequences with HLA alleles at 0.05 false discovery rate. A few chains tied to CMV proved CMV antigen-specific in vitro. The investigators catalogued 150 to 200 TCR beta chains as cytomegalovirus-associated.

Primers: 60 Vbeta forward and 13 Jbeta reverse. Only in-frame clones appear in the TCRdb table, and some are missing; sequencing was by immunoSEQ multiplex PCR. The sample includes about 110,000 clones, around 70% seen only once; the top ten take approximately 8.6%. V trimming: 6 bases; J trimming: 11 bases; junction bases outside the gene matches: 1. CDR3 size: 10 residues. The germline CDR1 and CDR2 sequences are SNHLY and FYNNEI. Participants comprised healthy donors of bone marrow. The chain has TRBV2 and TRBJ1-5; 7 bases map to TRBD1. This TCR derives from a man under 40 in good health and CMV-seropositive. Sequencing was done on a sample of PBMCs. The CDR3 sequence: CASRGQSQHF. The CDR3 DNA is TGTGCCAGCAGGGGACAGTCCCAGCATTTT.